This record covers a single T cell receptor (beta chain). Its antigen is unidentified. This specimen belongs to a study of shared clonotypes between healthy human individuals. The CDR3 is 17 amino acids. V was pared by 5 bases and J by 0 bases, with 17 bases between. CDR1 PRHDT and CDR2 FYEKMQ come from the germline V gene (reference sequence). Study-level findings and limits: Larger richness was generally estimated for naive than memory subsets.

This table comes from immunoSEQ multiplex PCR, and its TCRdb copy is limited to in-frame clones, with some not included. Seen here are some 2 million clones, roughly 95% observed once, and the top ten hold 0.1% to 0.15%. V and J are TRBV13 and TRBJ1-3, with D unclear. Sequencing was performed on naive CD4+ T cells sorted from blood. Subset denoted: CD45RA+ positively selected. This TCR derives from a man younger than 35 in good health. CDR3 DNA: TGTGCCAGCAGCCCCCGGGCTGTCGGGAGCTCTGGAAACACCATATATTTT. It codes for CASSPRAVGSSGNTIYF.